What follows are 12 T cell receptor beta chains derived from one specimen sequenced in a study of cytomegalovirus exposure and HLA in healthy donors. Primers: 60 Vbeta forward and 13 Jbeta reverse. Some clones are missing from TCRdb's copy, which holds only in-frame ones; the method was immunoSEQ multiplex PCR. Found here are nearly 200,000 clones, 77% of them singletons; the top ten hold approximately 2%. The source material was PBMCs. The receptor set was obtained from a woman aged 30 to 39 in good health and CMV-seropositive.

Points on this clone: The same CDR3 is also encoded by other DNA sequences in this sample. The V and J genes are TRBV6-4 and TRBJ2-3, with TRBD2 as a possible D gene (6 bases). The CDR3 runs 15 residues. V was pared by 0 bases and J by 2 bases, with 9 bases between. Germline lookup yields CDR1 MRHNA and CDR2 SNTAGT. The DNA of the CDR3 is TGTGCCAGCAGTGACTCGGCGGGGTCCACAGATACGCAGTATTTT. This gives the protein CASSDSAGSTDTQYF.

The chain carries TRBV28 and TRBJ2-3; TRBD2 matches 7 bases. Germline CDR1 and CDR2: MDHEN and SYDVKM. The ends lost 6 bases at V and 5 bases at J; junction bases unmatched: 17. The CDR3 loop spans 17 amino acids. The CDR3 DNA reads as TGTGCCAGCAGCGACGGCTCATTGGGGAGGGCTAAAGATACGCAGTATTTT. Protein product: CASSDGSLGRAKDTQYF.

This chain joins TRBV4-3 and TRBJ1-5; no clear D. Germline V gene lookup returns CDR1 LGHNA and CDR2 YSLEER. Trimming removed 4 bases at V and 9 bases at J, with 10 bases between. The CDR3 runs to 12 residues. The CDR3 DNA sequence: TGCGCCAGCAGCCCCCTGCAGTCGCCCCAGCATTTT. Translated: CASSPLQSPQHF.

The chain's CDR3 is CSVGGGLQETQYF. The CDR3 DNA follows: TGCAGCGTTGGGGGGGGGCTCCAAGAGACCCAGTACTTC. This rearrangement joins TRBV29-1 to TRBJ2-5, with TRBD2 as a possible D gene (7 bases). Germline lookup yields CDR1 SQVTM and CDR2 ANQGSEA. V lost 4 bases and J 1 base, leaving 10 bases between the germline ends. The CDR3 is 13 amino acids. Supplemented by reference TRBV29-1 and TRBJ2-5, the full variable domain reads SAVISQKPSRDICQRGTSLTIQCQVDSQVTMMFWYRQQPGQSLTLIATANQGSEATYESGFVIDKFPISRPNLTFSTLTVSNMSPEDSSIYLCSVGGGLQETQYFGPGTRLLVL.

This chain uses TRBV2 with TRBJ2-7; TRBD1 aligns across 8 bases. This CDR3 is built from 13 residues. The trim removed 10 bases at V and 4 bases at J, leaving 9 bases unmatched. Per the germline V gene, CDR1 is SNHLY and CDR2 is FYNNEI. The DNA for the CDR3 is TGTGCCACCGACGGACAGGGACCGTACGAGCAGTACTTC. Translation gives CATDGQGPYEQYF. Filled out from reference TRBV2 and TRBJ2-7, the complete variable domain reads EPEVTQTPSHQVTQMGQEVILRCVPISNHLYFYWYRQILGQKVEFLVSFYNNEISEKSEIFDDQFSVERPDGSNFTLKIRSTKLEDSAMYFCATDGQGPYEQYFGPGTRLTVT.

This chain links TRBV4-3 with TRBJ1-4, with D tentatively TRBD1 (6 bases). The CDR3 length is 15 residues. V was shortened by 1 base and J by 10 bases, with 16 bases between the two germline ends. Germline CDR1 and CDR2: LGHNA and YSLEER. Here the CDR3 DNA reads TGCGCCAGCAGCCAAGCCCAGGGGTTGTCCGGAAAACTGTTTTTT. Translating it yields CASSQAQGLSGKLFF.

The chain carries TRBV7-2 and TRBJ2-5, with 10 bases aligning to TRBD2. Germline trimming cut 5 bases from V and 5 bases from J; bases unmatched to any gene: 11. Germline V gene lookup returns CDR1 SGHTA and CDR2 FQGNSA. The CDR3 has 16 residues. CDR3 coding DNA: TGTGCCAGCAGCCGCTCCCGAGCGGGGGGGCGCGAGACCCAGTACTTC. This codes for CASSRSRAGGRETQYF.

This chain connects TRBV2 to TRBJ1-2; the D is unclear. The CDR3 runs to 15 residues. Germline assignment: CDR1 SNHLY and CDR2 FYNNEI. V dropped 7 bases and J dropped 0 bases, with 15 bases sitting between them. The CDR3 nucleotides read TGTGCCAGCACCCTGGAGGCAGTCTCTAACTATGGCTACACCTTC. Translated, it gives CASTLEAVSNYGYTF.

The rearrangement uses TRBV9 and TRBJ1-2; TRBD1 might be the D (6 bases). Germline V gene sequence: CDR1 SGDLS, CDR2 YYNGEE. V lost 1 base to trimming and J lost 8 bases, with 12 bases between them. The CDR3 spans 13 residues. This chain's CDR3 is CASSVITGRGYTF. The CDR3 DNA reads TGTGCCAGCAGCGTAATAACAGGGAGAGGCTACACCTTC.

This rearrangement joins TRBV19 to TRBJ2-2, with 8 nucleotides matching TRBD1. CDR1 is LNHDA, CDR2 SQIVND, per germline (reference sequence). With V trimmed by 4 bases and J by 3 bases, 10 bases remained unmatched. The CDR3 totals 17 residues. CDR3 amino acids: CASSNVRGLWDTGELFF. The CDR3 nucleotides are TGTGCCAGTAGTAACGTCAGGGGGCTGTGGGACACCGGGGAGCTGTTTTTT. The full variable domain, with the rest looked up from reference TRBV19 and TRBJ2-2, is DGGITQSPKYLFRKEGQNVTLSCEQNLNHDAMYWYRQDPGQGLRLIYYSQIVNDFQKGDIAEGYSVSREKKESFPLTVTSAQKNPTAFYLCASSNVRGLWDTGELFFGEGSRLTVL.

The chain links TRBV11-2 to TRBJ1-5, with D possibly being TRBD1 (6 bases). Germline V gives CDR1 SGHAT, CDR2 FQNNGV. Between the trimmed V and J ends, which lost 5 bases and 5 bases, there was a span of 19 bases. There are 16 residues in the CDR3. CDR3 sequence: CASSRGGTLGDQPQHF. The CDR3 nucleotides read TGTGCCAGCAGCAGGGGAGGGACATTAGGGGATCAGCCCCAGCATTTT.

V gene TRBV5-5 combines with J gene TRBJ1-4; D is perhaps TRBD1 (5 bases). CDR1 is SGHKS and CDR2 is YYEKEE in the germline V gene (reference sequence). The V and J ends lost 2 bases and 3 bases respectively, with 14 bases between them. The CDR3 loop spans 16 amino acids. The CDR3 here is CASSFYDRESNEKLFF. CDR3 nucleotide sequence: TGTGCCAGCAGCTTCTACGACAGAGAATCTAATGAAAAACTGTTTTTT.